The source of this T cell receptor (beta chain) is a study of shared clonotypes between healthy human individuals. Repertoires were generated with immunoSEQ multiplex PCR, while TCRdb's copy carries only in-frame clones and drops some. The sample has approximately 2.4 million clones; almost 96% are singletons. The J segment lost 9 bases and the V segment lost 5 bases, leaving 5 bases of the junction unmatched. Germline V lookup: CDR1 SGHTA, CDR2 FQGNSA. The CDR3 sequence is 13 residues long. Adult donors, all healthy and HIV-negative, had no recent acute infections or vaccinations. All donors were Caucasian adults living in Nashville, Tennessee. Memory CD4+ cells were the fraction left after CD45RA+ naive selection.

The rearrangement links TRBV7-2 to TRBJ2-7, with 12 bases that match TRBD2. The sample consisted of naive CD4+ T cells sorted from blood. Subset indicated: CD45RA+ positively selected. This TCR came from a man between 18 and 29 years old in good health. The chain's CDR3 is CASSAGLAGRQYF. DNA of the CDR3: TGTGCCAGCAGCGCGGGACTAGCGGGCCGGCAGTACTTC.